The 19 T cell receptor beta chains presented below share a single source sample, sequenced in a study of OX40 agonist ivuxolimab in advanced cancers. Here immunoSEQ multiplex PCR was the method, and the copy in TCRdb shows in-frame clones only, minus some. Among some 19,000 clones, approximately 88% were seen once, and the ten largest hold 40% to 55%. Specimen: CD4+ or CD8+ T cells sorted from blood, collected in a trial of the OX40 agonist ivuxolimab. These receptors all stem from an adult with an advanced solid tumor such as melanoma, head and neck, liver or kidney cancer.

This chain uses TRBV7-2 with TRBJ1-2; TRBD1 might be the D (6 bases). The ends were cut back, 5 bases at V and 0 bases at J, with 16 bases in the middle. Germline-derived CDR1 and CDR2 are SGHTA and FQGNSA. The CDR3 length is 16 residues. CDR3 in DNA: TGTGCCAGCAGCCGAAATGTGGACAGTGCTAACTATGGCTACACCTTC. Protein: CASSRNVDSANYGYTF.

This rearrangement joins TRBV2 to TRBJ2-7; weak D call: TRBD2 (6 bases). V was pared by 5 bases and J by 1 base, with 12 bases between. This CDR3 comprises 14 residues. Germline V gene lookup returns CDR1 SNHLY and CDR2 FYNNEI. CDR3 amino acids: CASSSGRPSYEQYF. The CDR3 nucleotides are TGTGCCAGCAGTTCCGGGAGACCATCCTACGAGCAGTACTTC.

V usage is TRBV7-3 and J usage is TRBJ2-3, with TRBD2 as a possible D gene (6 bases). Trimming removed 4 bases from V and 3 bases from J, with 14 bases in between. The CDR3 has 15 residues. From germline, CDR1 is SGHTA and CDR2 FQGTGA. DNA of the CDR3: TGTGCCAGCAGCTACTCCGGGACTTCAACAGATACGCAGTATTTT. Translating gives CASSYSGTSTDTQYF.

This sequence joins TRBV27 and TRBJ2-7; either TRBD1 or TRBD2 may supply D (5 bases each). CDR3 size: 15 residues. V was cut by 2 bases and J by 2 bases, with 13 bases left in between. The germline gives CDR1 MNHEY, CDR2 SMNVEV (reference sequence). This chain's CDR3 is CASSLGASSTYEQYF. CDR3 DNA sequence: TGTGCCAGCAGTTTAGGGGCTAGCTCTACCTACGAGCAGTACTTC.

The rearrangement links TRBV4-1 to TRBJ2-1, with 8 bases matching TRBD2. Per germline, CDR1 MGHRA and CDR2 YSYEKL. J lost 0 bases, V lost 5 bases, and 6 bases had no gene match. The CDR3 totals 16 residues. The CDR3 here is CASSSGGVSSYNEQFF. CDR3 coding DNA: TGCGCCAGCAGCTCGGGAGGGGTTAGCTCCTACAATGAGCAGTTCTTC.

Remarks on this clone: At one end the junction does not follow the germline gene, possibly because of a read error. The chain uses TRBV7-7 and TRBJ2-5; TRBD1 matches at 10 bases. The CDR3 has 14 residues. From germline, CDR1 is SSHAT and CDR2 FNYEAQ (reference sequence). The CDR3 nucleotides are TGTGCTAGCAGCTTAGGGACAGGGGACGTGGCCCAGTACTTC. Residues: CASSLGTGDVAQYF.

The chain joins TRBV7-9 to TRBJ1-1; D gene unclear. CDR3 length equals 13 residues. Per the germline V gene, CDR1 is SEHNR and CDR2 is FQNEAQ (reference sequence). Deletions cut 6 bases from V and 0 bases from J, with 8 bases between. The CDR3 bases are TGTGCCAGCAGTCCCGACCTGAACACTGAAGCTTTCTTT. As protein: CASSPDLNTEAFF.

The chain joins TRBV2 to TRBJ2-7, with D tentatively TRBD1 or TRBD2 (7 bases each). Trimming removed 10 bases from V and 3 bases from J, with 16 bases in between. There are 13 residues in the CDR3. From germline, CDR1 is SNHLY and CDR2 FYNNEI. CDR3 sequence (DNA): TGTGCCATACACAGGGGAGGGGGCTACGAGCAGTACTTC. It encodes CAIHRGGGYEQYF. Filled out from reference TRBV2 and TRBJ2-7, the complete variable domain reads EPEVTQTPSHQVTQMGQEVILRCVPISNHLYFYWYRQILGQKVEFLVSFYNNEISEKSEIFDDQFSVERPDGSNFTLKIRSTKLEDSAMYFCAIHRGGGYEQYFGPGTRLTVT.

The V gene is TRBV6-5, the J gene TRBJ2-1; 10 positions agree with TRBD2. Trimming took 6 bases from V and 12 from J; bases not matched to a gene: 8. CDR1 and CDR2 (germline): MNHEY, SVGAGI. CDR3 length equals 13 residues. CDR3 nucleotides: TGTGCCAGCAGCCCTACTAGCGGGAATCCGCAGTTCTTC. Encoded protein: CASSPTSGNPQFF.

The chain recombines TRBV6-5 with TRBJ2-1; TRBD2 is a possible D gene (5 bases). Per the germline V gene, CDR1 is MNHEY and CDR2 is SVGAGI. V lost 3 bases, J lost 10 bases, and 13 bases lay in between. The CDR3 covers 13 residues. For the CDR3, the DNA is TGTGCCAGCAGTTATAGAGGACTTCAGGAGCAGTTCTTC. The encoded protein is CASSYRGLQEQFF.

The chain has TRBV6-4 and TRBJ2-3; 8 bases line up with TRBD2. V was clipped by 4 bases and J by 2 bases; unmatched bases: 5. The CDR3 totals 15 residues. Per germline, CDR1 MRHNA and CDR2 SNTAGT. The DNA of the CDR3 is TGTGCCAGCAGTGCCTTAGCGGGGTCCACAGATACGCAGTATTTT. Translating it yields CASSALAGSTDTQYF.

V usage is TRBV15 and J usage is TRBJ2-1; D might be TRBD2 (5 bases). Trimming shortened V by 5 bases and J by 6 bases, and 11 bases separated the two germline ends. The CDR3 is 13 residues long. Germline CDR1 is LNHNV and CDR2 is YYDKDF (reference sequence). The CDR3 DNA follows: TGTGCCACCAGCGATGACTACCCCAATGAGCAGTTCTTC. Translated, it gives CATSDDYPNEQFF.

About this clone: The same CDR3 also results from other DNA sequences found in this sample. V gene TRBV28 combines with J gene TRBJ2-2; D uncertain. From germline, CDR1 is MDHEN and CDR2 SYDVKM. The CDR3 is made up of 12 amino acids. Trimming left V 6 bases short and J 1 base short, with 3 bases between. CDR3 coding DNA: TGTGCCAGCAGGGAGAACACCGGGGAGCTGTTTTTT. Residues: CASRENTGELFF.

V usage is TRBV9 and J usage is TRBJ2-5; 9 nucleotides align to TRBD2. The V gene end was trimmed by 5 bases and the J gene end by 4 bases; junction bases not matched to a gene: 9. Germline assignment: CDR1 SGDLS and CDR2 YYNGEE. There are 15 residues in the CDR3. The DNA of the CDR3 is TGTGCCAGCAGGGGGGGCGATAGCGGGAGAGAGACCCAGTACTTC. Translated, it gives CASRGGDSGRETQYF.

V is TRBV4-3 and J is TRBJ2-5; D gene ambiguous. The J call is uncertain, as TRBJ2-7 better fits the DNA end. Germline lookup yields CDR1 LGHNA and CDR2 YSLEER. The length of the CDR3 is 13 residues. The CDR3 DNA is TGCGCCAGCAGCCAGGCAAATTCCTACGAGCAGTACTTC. Its translation is CASSQANSYEQYF.

The DNA of the CDR3 is TGTGCCAGCAGCTCCCCCCCGGGGGTCCCACAAGAGACCCAGTACTTC. It is translated as CASSSPPGVPQETQYF. This sequence joins TRBV7-9 and TRBJ2-5; the D gene is possibly TRBD2 (6 bases). The CDR3 length is 16 residues. V lost 4 bases, J lost 2 bases, and 17 bases lay in between. CDR1 is SEHNR, CDR2 FQNEAQ, per germline (reference sequence).

This rearrangement joins TRBV7-9 to TRBJ2-1; D might be TRBD1 or TRBD2, each matching 5 bases. CDR3 length: 15 amino acids. Germline V CDR1 and CDR2: SEHNR, FQNEAQ (reference sequence). V was clipped by 2 bases and J by 6 bases, with 14 bases between them. The CDR3 nucleotides read TGTGCCAGCAGCTTAAGCCGGGACCTCCGCAATGAGCAGTTCTTC. Encoded protein: CASSLSRDLRNEQFF.

V gene TRBV5-6 combines with J gene TRBJ2-7; D might be TRBD2 (6 bases). With 0 bases removed from V and 4 bases from J, the gap between germline ends came to 17 bases. The CDR3 sequence is 16 residues long. Germline V lookup: CDR1 SGHDT, CDR2 YYEEEE. The CDR3 bases are TGTGCCAGCAGCTTGGGCGGGGCAGGGATTTGGTACGAGCAGTACTTC. Its protein product is CASSLGGAGIWYEQYF.

This chain joins TRBV6-4 and TRBJ1-5, with D unclear. CDR1 and CDR2 from the germline V gene are MRHNA and SNTAGT. The CDR3 has 13 amino acids. With 2 bases removed from V and 9 bases from J, the gap between germline ends came to 11 bases. DNA for the CDR3: TGTGCCAGCAGTGACAACCCAGAGGGGCCCCAGCATTTT. Protein sequence: CASSDNPEGPQHF.